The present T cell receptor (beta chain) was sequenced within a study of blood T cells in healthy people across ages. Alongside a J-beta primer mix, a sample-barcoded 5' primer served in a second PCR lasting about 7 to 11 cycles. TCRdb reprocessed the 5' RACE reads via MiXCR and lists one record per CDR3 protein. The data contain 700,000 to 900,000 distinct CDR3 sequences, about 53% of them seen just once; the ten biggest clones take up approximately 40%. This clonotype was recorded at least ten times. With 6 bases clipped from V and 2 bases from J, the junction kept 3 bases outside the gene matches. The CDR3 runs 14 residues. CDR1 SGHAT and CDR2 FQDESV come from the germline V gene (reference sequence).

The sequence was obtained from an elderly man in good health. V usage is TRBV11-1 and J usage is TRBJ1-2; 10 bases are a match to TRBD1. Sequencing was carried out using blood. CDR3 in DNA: TGTGCCAGCAGATCGGGACAGGGGAACTATGGCTACACCTTC. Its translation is CASRSGQGNYGYTF.